These 8 T cell receptor beta chains were all obtained from the same sample, sequenced in a study of blood T cell repertoires in COVID-19. Data came from immunoSEQ multiplex PCR; TCRdb stores just in-frame clones and leaves some out. Of roughly 150,000 clones listed, 83% are singletons. The source material was peripheral blood. The receptor set was obtained from a woman older than 75 with acute or convalescent COVID-19.

With regard to this clone: Different DNA sequences within this sample yield the same CDR3. The V gene is TRBV5-1, the J gene TRBJ2-5; 10 nucleotides match TRBD2. The CDR3 runs 14 residues. Germline values: CDR1 SGHRS, CDR2 YFSETQ. V shed 2 bases, J shed 5 bases, and the junction held 3 bases outside the gene matches. CDR3 region: CASSFSGGVETQYF. The CDR3 DNA reads as TGCGCCAGCAGCTTCAGCGGGGGGGTCGAGACCCAGTACTTC.

The V call is TRBV2, the J call TRBJ2-3; 8 nucleotides align to TRBD1. J lost 4 bases, V lost 7 bases, and 7 bases had no gene match. The CDR3 covers 14 residues. Germline lookup yields CDR1 SNHLY and CDR2 FYNNEI. The CDR3 loop is CASTPGQGADTQYF. The CDR3 region has the DNA TGTGCCAGCACCCCAGGACAGGGCGCAGATACGCAGTATTTT.

This clone showed up just a few times. The chain recombines TRBV9 with TRBJ1-6, with TRBD1 matching 7 bases. Germline V lookup: CDR1 SGDLS, CDR2 YYNGEE. CDR3 length equals 13 residues. The CDR3 sequence is CEWDRGPNSPLHF. The CDR3, as DNA: TGTGAGTGGGACAGAGGACCCAATTCACCCCTCCACTTT.

V usage is TRBV29-1 and J usage is TRBJ2-7, with a tentative D call TRBD1 (6 bases). This CDR3 region has 14 residues. The germline gives CDR1 SQVTM, CDR2 ANQGSEA. The V and J ends lost 2 bases and 1 base respectively, with 12 bases between them. The DNA for the CDR3 is TGCAGCGTTGAATCCCGGGACAAGTCCTACGAGCAGTACTTC. It is translated as CSVESRDKSYEQYF.

The chain recombines TRBV28 with TRBJ1-6; D is possibly TRBD1 (5 bases). The CDR3 covers 18 residues. Germline CDR1 is MDHEN and CDR2 is SYDVKM. Trimming cost V 4 bases and J 5 bases, with 21 bases left between them. CDR3 sequence: CASSSSGQTSVDNSPLHF. CDR3 bases: TGTGCCAGCAGTTCATCAGGACAAACCTCTGTCGATAATTCACCCCTCCACTTT.

V usage is TRBV30 and J usage is TRBJ1-3, with TRBD1 matching over 9 bases. V lost 1 base, J lost 0 bases, and 4 bases stayed unmatched. Per the germline V gene, CDR1 is GTSNPN and CDR2 is SVGIG (reference sequence). The CDR3 totals 16 residues. The CDR3 region has the DNA TGTGCCTGGAGTGCTGCGACAGGGGGCTCTGGAAACACCATATATTTT. It encodes CAWSAATGGSGNTIYF.

V is TRBV28 and J is TRBJ1-1; 7 bases are a match to TRBD1. Germline CDR1 reads MDHEN; CDR2 reads SYDVKM. V trimming: 2 bases; J trimming: 4 bases; junction bases outside the gene matches: 7. The CDR3 sequence is 15 residues long. The CDR3 bases are TGTGCCAGCAGTTTAGAACCGGGACAGAGCACTGAAGCTTTCTTT. Translation gives CASSLEPGQSTEAFF.

Written as DNA, the CDR3 is TGTGCCAGCTCACCACGGGATAGCCGGGGGGAGACCCAGTACTTC. Its translation is CASSPRDSRGETQYF. The gene calls are TRBV18 and TRBJ2-5, with D possibly matching TRBD2 (6 bases). This CDR3 contains 15 residues. CDR1 KGHSH and CDR2 LQKENI come from the germline V gene. Trimming removed 1 base at V and 5 bases at J, with 14 bases between.